A single TCR beta chain is shown here with its context. Its antigen remains unidentified. V lost 0 bases, J lost 0 bases, and 15 bases lay in between. The CDR3 sequence is 18 residues long. From germline, CDR1 is SGDLS and CDR2 YYNGEE. These data come from a study of shared clonotypes between healthy human individuals. Measured with immunoSEQ multiplex PCR; TCRdb has only the in-frame clones, and not every one. The profile shows around 1.9 million clones, approximately 94% of them singletons. General study points: Naive CD4 clonotypes overlapped across a handful of donors at roughly 4.5%. Represented genetic and exposure-history diversity was restricted by having few donors.

Naive CD8 cells comprised CD45RO-negative, CCR7-positively selected cells, excluding terminally differentiated effector memory CD45RA+ cells. The rearrangement uses TRBV9 and TRBJ1-4; D is undetermined. This clonotype originated in a man aged 18 to 30 in good health. Some clones in this sample may be carry-over from other donors' samples. The source material was naive CD8+ T cells from PBMCs. The CDR3 sequence: CASSVVSHAYATNEKLFF. CDR3 DNA: TGTGCCAGCAGCGTAGTTTCCCATGCCTATGCAACTAATGAAAAACTGTTTTTT.